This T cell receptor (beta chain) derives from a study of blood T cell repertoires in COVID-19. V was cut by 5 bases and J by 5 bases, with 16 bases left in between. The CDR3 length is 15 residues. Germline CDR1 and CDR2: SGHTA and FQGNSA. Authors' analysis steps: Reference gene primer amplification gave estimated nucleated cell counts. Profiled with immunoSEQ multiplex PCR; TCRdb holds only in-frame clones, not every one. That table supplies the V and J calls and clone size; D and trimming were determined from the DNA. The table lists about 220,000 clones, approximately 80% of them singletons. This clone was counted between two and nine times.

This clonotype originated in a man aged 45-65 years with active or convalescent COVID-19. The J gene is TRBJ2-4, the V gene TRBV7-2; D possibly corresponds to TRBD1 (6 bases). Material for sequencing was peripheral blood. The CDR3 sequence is CASSPQTGRENIQYF. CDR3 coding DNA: TGTGCCAGCAGCCCCCAAACAGGGAGAGAAAACATTCAGTACTTC. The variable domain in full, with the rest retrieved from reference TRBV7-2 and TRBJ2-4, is GAGVSQSPSNKVTEKGKDVELRCDPISGHTALYWYRQSLGQGLEFLIYFQGNSAPDKSGLPSDRFSAERTGGSVSTLTIQRTQQEDSAVYLCASSPQTGRENIQYFGAGTRLSVL.